The clone carrying this TCR beta chain was seen a few times. The antigen remains undetermined. One junction end disagrees with the germline gene, perhaps due to a read error. This CDR3 contains 12 residues. Germline CDR1 is SEHNR and CDR2 is FQNEAQ (reference sequence). The data stem from a study of cytomegalovirus exposure and HLA in healthy donors. Study conclusions and caveats: Common viral pathogens seemed to be connected with several of the most significant clusters, according to a later analysis. Relative to equally common others, HLA-associated TCR beta chains showed greater clonal expansion in a later analysis.

PCR amplification relied on 60 Vbeta primers (plus 13 Jbeta primers). Here immunoSEQ multiplex PCR was the method, and the copy in TCRdb shows in-frame clones only, minus some. The table shows roughly 100,000 clones, with 71% occurring only once. Material: PBMCs. This TCR was recovered from a female donor in good health and CMV-seronegative. The chain has TRBV7-9 and TRBJ1-4; D unclear. The DNA of the CDR3 is TGTTCCAGCAGCTCGTCTAATGAAAAACTGTTTTTT. Translating it yields CSSSSSNEKLFF.